This T cell receptor (beta chain) derives from a study of human T cells and chemical hapten exposure (dated by TCRdb to the early 2020s). In the study overall: Libraries were pooled for sequencing, and per-sample TCR yields varied mainly because of small differences in library volumes within the pool. The study tracked peripheral blood TCR repertoire changes in vivo during primary and secondary sensitization to the hapten diphenylcyclopropenone (DPC) in alopecia patients. For every blood RNA sample, sequencing covered both the TCR alpha and TCR beta chains. The paper's findings and limits, for the study overall: No change with DPC sensitization was found in the number of TCRs above 1 in 1000 frequency, and no evidence of global repertoire structure alterations was found. After repeated subsampling, the strength of the expansion versus patch-test correlation and the threshold at which it became significant changed.

In its sample, this clonotype was seen a few times. The specificity of this receptor is unknown. There are no base qualities to consult, and no much larger clone falls within one base. The library came from 5' RACE. Sequencing was performed on an Illumina MiSeq. During library preparation, unique molecular identifiers were attached to individual cDNA molecules so that TCRs could be counted in a quantitative, reproducible way. The authors processed their data as follows. The median number of TCRs per sample was approximately 93,000, ranging from roughly 20,000 to 700,000. The Decombinator software suite was used to annotate the V, J and CDR3 of the TCR reads. Every sample was subsampled to the same number of TCRs (28,000) for the PS versus PT1 abundance plots. Expanded TCRs were defined as absent before sensitization and observed at least eight times at the 2-week time point. Clones were called with MiXCR by TCRdb after fastp trimmed the public reads at Q25, and only in-frame beta chains were retained. Every CDR3 protein is listed once, alongside the most common genes and DNA of its rows. TCRdb assigned the V and J calls; the authors' analysis was not used. This sample holds under 150,000 distinct CDR3 sequences; approximately 20% were observed only once. Of the sample, roughly 3.1% is held by the ten largest clones.

Total RNA was extracted from unfractionated whole blood collected in Tempus Blood RNA tubes. As TCR sequencing controls, several healthy volunteers were used, with blood taken at day 0, 2 weeks and 6 weeks. The clonotype was recovered from a human donor in good health.

The nucleotides read TGTGCCAGCAGTCCGGGGACGAATGTAGCCAAAAACATTCAGTACTTC. Translation gives CASSPGTNVAKNIQYF. The V and J genes are TRBV28 and TRBJ2-4; the D gene could be either TRBD1 or TRBD2, each agreeing at 5 bases. V drops 5 bases and J drops 0 bases, leaving 14 bases in between. The CDR3 starts with the cysteine, ends with the phenylalanine, and has 16 residues. The retained sequence is limited to the CDR3, 48 bases, with the frame set at the first base. The germline V gene specifies MDHEN as CDR1 and SYDVKM as CDR2.